This TCR beta chain was captured by sequencing in a study of memory CD8 T cells in hepatitis C reinfection. TCRdb's copy holds only in-frame clones and misses some; the assay was immunoSEQ multiplex PCR. The sample records about 43,000 clones, about 88% being singletons. CDR3 length equals 16 residues. Germline V lookup: CDR1 SGHVS, CDR2 FQNEAQ. Time point indicated: late/post reinfection, 12 to 24 weeks after detection. Sorted cells were sequenced directly ex vivo without any in vitro expansion. The chain joins TRBV7-8 to TRBJ2-5, with 7 bases fitting TRBD2. The DNA end is more similar to TRBJ2-7, so the J call may be wrong. Input material: naive CD8+ T cells sorted from blood. This receptor was taken from a man aged 18 to 29 with hepatitis C virus infection. CDR3 nucleotides: TGTGCCAGCAGCTCGTATGAGCGCGGGAGTGCCCACGAGCAGTACTTC. Its translation is CASSSYERGSAHEQYF.